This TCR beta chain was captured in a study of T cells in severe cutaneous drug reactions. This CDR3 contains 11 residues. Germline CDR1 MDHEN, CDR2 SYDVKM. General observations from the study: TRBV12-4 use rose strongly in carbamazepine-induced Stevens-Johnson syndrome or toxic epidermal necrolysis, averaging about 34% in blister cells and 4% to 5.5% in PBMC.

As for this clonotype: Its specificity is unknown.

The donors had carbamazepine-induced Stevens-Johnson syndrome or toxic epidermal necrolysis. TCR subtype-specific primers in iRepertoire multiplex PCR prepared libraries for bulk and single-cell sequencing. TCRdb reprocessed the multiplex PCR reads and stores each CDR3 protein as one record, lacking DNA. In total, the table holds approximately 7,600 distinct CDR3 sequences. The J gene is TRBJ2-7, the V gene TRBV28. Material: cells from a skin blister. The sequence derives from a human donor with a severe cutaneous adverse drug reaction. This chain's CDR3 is CASTGSYEQYF. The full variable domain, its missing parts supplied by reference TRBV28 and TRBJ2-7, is DVKVTQSSRYLVKRTGEKVFLECVQDMDHENMFWYRQDPGLGLRLIYFSYDVKMKEKGDIPEGYSVSREKKERFSLILESASTNQTSMYLCASTGSYEQYFGPGTRLTVT.